This TCR beta chain was sequenced in a study of control samples from healthy donors and cancer patients. Only in-frame clones appear in the TCRdb table, and some are missing; sequencing was by immunoSEQ multiplex PCR. Of more than 140,000 clones listed, roughly nine tenths are singletons. The germline V gene encodes CDR1 SGHDN and CDR2 FVKESK. V lost 0 bases to trimming and J lost 4 bases, with 13 bases between them. There are 15 residues in the CDR3. V usage is TRBV14 and J usage is TRBJ2-7; D might be TRBD1 (6 bases). This clonotype originated in a man aged 18 to 29 in good health. Specimen: blood. The CDR3 is CASSQDPGRGYEQYF. Here the CDR3 DNA reads TGTGCCAGCAGCCAAGATCCTGGCAGGGGTTACGAGCAGTACTTC.